This T cell receptor (beta chain) was observed in a study of shared clonotypes between healthy human individuals. The V end lost 7 bases, the J end lost 3 bases, and 9 bases lay between the germline ends. Per germline, CDR1 MGHRA and CDR2 YSYEKL. The CDR3 contains 13 residues. Method: immunoSEQ multiplex PCR; TCRdb's copy keeps in-frame clones and lacks some. The sample consists of 400,000 to 600,000 clones, more than 95% of them appearing once. This chain joins TRBV4-1 and TRBJ1-4; D is uncertain. The sequence came from a woman aged 25 to 45 in good health. Sequences were obtained from naive CD4+ T cells sorted from blood. Subset specified: CD45RA+ positively selected. This chain's CDR3 is CASKRVPNEKLFF. The CDR3 DNA is TGCGCCAGCAAGCGGGTACCTAATGAAAAACTGTTTTTT.